Reported below is one T cell receptor (beta chain). Its antigen is not known. Clones were read by immunoSEQ multiplex PCR, and TCRdb kept only the in-frame ones, dropping some. Of tens of thousands of clones in the sample, approximately 90% are singletons; the top ten hold 3% to 4%. This CDR3 comprises 14 residues. V lost 5 bases and J 5 bases, leaving 14 bases between the germline ends. Germline CDR1 is LNHDA and CDR2 is SQIVND (reference sequence). These data originate in a study of neoadjuvant nivolumab and ipilimumab in lung cancer. Study information: Nivolumab 3 mg/kg was given days 1, 15 and 29, plus ipilimumab 1 mg/kg day 1 in combination. Points from the study as a whole: TCR receptors were sequenced in few samples. Resected tumors had greater TCR richness and clonality than uninvolved lung. Pretherapy blood TCR richness correlated positively with resected tumor richness.

The source is an adult with non-small cell lung cancer. Some clones in this sample may be carry-over from other donors' samples. The starting material was blood, obtained before neoadjuvant nivolumab, alone or with ipilimumab. The genes are TRBV19 and TRBJ2-3; maybe TRBD2 (6 bases). This CDR3 is CASSSGRGGDTQYF. CDR3 DNA sequence: TGTGCCAGTAGTTCCGGGAGAGGCGGAGATACGCAGTATTTT.